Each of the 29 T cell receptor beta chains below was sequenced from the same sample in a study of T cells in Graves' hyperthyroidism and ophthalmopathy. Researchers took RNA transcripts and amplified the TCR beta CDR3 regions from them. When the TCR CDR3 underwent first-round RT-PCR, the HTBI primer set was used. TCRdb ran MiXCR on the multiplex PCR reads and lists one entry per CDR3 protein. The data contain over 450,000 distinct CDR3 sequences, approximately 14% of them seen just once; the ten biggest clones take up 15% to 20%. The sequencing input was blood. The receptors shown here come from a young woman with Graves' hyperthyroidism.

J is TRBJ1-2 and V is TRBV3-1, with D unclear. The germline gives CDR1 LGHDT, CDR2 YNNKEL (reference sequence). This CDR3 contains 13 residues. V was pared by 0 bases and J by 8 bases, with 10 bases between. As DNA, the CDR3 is TGTGCCAGCAGCCAAGAACGAGTTGGGGGCTACACCTTC. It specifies CASSQERVGGYTF. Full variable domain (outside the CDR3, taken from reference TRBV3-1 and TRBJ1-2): DTAVSQTPKYLVTQMGNDKSIKCEQNLGHDTMYWYKQDSKKFLKIMFSYNNKELIINETVPNRFSPKSPDKAHLNLHINSLELGDSAVYFCASSQERVGGYTFGSGTRLTVV.

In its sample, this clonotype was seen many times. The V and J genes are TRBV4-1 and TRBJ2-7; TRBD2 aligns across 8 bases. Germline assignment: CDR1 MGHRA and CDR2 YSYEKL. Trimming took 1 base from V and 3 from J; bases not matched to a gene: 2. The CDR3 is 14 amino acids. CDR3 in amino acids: CASSQGLAGYEQYF. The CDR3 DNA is TGCGCCAGCAGCCAAGGGCTAGCGGGCTACGAGCAGTACTTC.

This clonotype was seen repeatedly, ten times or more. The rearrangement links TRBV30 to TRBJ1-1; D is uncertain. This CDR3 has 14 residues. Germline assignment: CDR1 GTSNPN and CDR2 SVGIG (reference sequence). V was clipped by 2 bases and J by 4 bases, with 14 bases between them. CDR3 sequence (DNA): TGTGCCTGGAGTACTACCCGGTTGGGCACTGAAGCTTTCTTT. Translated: CAWSTTRLGTEAFF.

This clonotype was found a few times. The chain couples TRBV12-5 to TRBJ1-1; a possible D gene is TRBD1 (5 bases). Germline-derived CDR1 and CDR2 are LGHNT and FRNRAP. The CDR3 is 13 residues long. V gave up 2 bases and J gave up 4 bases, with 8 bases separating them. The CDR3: CASGLQGRTEAFF. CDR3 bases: TGTGCTAGTGGTTTGCAGGGCCGCACTGAAGCTTTCTTT.

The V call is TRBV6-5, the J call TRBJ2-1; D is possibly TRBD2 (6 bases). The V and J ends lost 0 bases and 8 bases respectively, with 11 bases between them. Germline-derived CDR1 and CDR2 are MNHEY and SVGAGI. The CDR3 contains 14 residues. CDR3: CASSYSGGFDEQFF. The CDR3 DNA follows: TGTGCCAGCAGTTACTCGGGGGGTTTCGATGAGCAGTTCTTC.

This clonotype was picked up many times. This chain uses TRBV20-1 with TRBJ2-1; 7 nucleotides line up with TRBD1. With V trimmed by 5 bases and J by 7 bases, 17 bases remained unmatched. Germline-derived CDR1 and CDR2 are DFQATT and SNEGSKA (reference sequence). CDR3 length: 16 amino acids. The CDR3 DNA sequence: TGCAGTGCTGATGTGACAGTTAGGACAGGTGGAAATGAGCAGTTCTTC. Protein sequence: CSADVTVRTGGNEQFF.

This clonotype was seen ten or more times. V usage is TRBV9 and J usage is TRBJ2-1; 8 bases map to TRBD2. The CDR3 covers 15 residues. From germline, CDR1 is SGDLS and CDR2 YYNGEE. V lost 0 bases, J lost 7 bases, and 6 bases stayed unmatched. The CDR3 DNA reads TGTGCCAGCAGCGTAGTGAGCGGGAGCAGGAATGAGCAGTTCTTC. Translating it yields CASSVVSGSRNEQFF.

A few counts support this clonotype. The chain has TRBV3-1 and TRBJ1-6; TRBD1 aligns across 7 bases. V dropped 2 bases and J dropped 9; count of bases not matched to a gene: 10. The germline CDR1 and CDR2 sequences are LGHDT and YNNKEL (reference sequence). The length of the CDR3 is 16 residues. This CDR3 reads CASSQNIPGGSSPLHF. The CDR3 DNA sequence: TGTGCCAGCAGCCAAAACATTCCAGGGGGATCTTCACCCCTCCACTTT.

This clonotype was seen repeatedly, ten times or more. The CDR3 sequence is CASSYHLASEQYV. The CDR3 DNA is TGTGCCAGCAGTTACCATCTAGCGAGCGAGCAGTACGTC. V is TRBV6-2 or TRBV6-3 and J is TRBJ2-7; tentative D call: TRBD2 (6 bases). CDR3 length equals 13 residues. Germline CDR1 reads MNHEY; CDR2 reads SVGEGT. The ends were cut back, 2 bases at V and 6 bases at J, with 11 bases in the middle.

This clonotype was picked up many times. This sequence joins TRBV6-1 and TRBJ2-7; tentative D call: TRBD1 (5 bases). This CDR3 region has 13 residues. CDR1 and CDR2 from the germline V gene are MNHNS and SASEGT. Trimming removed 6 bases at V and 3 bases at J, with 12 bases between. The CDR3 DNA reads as TGTGCCAGCAGGCCCGGACACTTCTACGAGCAGTACTTC. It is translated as CASRPGHFYEQYF.

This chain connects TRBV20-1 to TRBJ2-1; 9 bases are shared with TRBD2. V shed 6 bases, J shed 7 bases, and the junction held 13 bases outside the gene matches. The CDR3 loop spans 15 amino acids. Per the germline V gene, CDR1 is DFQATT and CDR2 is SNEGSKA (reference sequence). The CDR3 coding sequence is TGCAGTGCCCTGAGCCTAGCGGGATTAGTTAATGAGCAGTTCTTC. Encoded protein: CSALSLAGLVNEQFF.

This chain's CDR3 is CASSQGDRGSLTYNEQFF. The CDR3 DNA reads as TGTGCCAGCAGCCAGGGAGACAGGGGCTCTTTGACTTACAATGAGCAGTTCTTC. This rearrangement joins TRBV14 to TRBJ2-1, with 8 positions matching TRBD1. This CDR3 is 18 amino acids long. The junction had 14 bases not matched to a gene; V was cut back by 3 bases and J by 4 bases. CDR1 and CDR2 from the germline V gene are SGHDN and FVKESK.

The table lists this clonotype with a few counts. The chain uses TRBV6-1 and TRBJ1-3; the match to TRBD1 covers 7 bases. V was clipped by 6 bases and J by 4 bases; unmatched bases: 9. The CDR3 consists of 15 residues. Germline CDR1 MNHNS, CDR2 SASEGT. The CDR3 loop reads CASSVSGTAGNTIYF. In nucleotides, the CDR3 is TGTGCCAGCAGCGTGTCCGGGACAGCGGGAAACACCATATATTTT.

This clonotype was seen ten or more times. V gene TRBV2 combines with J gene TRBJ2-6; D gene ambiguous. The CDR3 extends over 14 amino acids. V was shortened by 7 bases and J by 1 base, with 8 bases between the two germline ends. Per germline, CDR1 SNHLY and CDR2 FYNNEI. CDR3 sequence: CASKDRSGANVLTF. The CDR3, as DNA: TGTGCCAGCAAGGATAGGTCTGGGGCCAACGTCCTGACTTTC.

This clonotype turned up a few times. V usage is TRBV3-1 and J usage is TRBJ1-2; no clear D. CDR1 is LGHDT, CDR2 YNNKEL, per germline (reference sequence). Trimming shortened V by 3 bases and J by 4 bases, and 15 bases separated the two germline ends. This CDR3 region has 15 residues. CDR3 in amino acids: CASSHRQGLTYGYTF. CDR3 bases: TGTGCCAGCAGCCACCGACAAGGTCTAACCTATGGCTACACCTTC.

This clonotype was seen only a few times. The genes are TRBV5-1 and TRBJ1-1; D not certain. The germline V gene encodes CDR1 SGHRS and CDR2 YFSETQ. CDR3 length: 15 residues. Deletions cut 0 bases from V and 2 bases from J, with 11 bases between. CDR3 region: CASSLGPTVNTEAFF. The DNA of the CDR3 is TGCGCCAGCAGCTTGGGACCCACAGTAAACACTGAAGCTTTCTTT.

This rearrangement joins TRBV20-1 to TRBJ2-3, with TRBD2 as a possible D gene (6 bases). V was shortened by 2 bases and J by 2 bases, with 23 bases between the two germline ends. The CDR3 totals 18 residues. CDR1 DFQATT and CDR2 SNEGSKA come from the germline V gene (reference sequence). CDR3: CSARNGSGITGTTDTQYF. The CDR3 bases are TGCAGTGCTAGAAACGGGAGTGGCATTACCGGCACCACAGATACGCAGTATTTT.

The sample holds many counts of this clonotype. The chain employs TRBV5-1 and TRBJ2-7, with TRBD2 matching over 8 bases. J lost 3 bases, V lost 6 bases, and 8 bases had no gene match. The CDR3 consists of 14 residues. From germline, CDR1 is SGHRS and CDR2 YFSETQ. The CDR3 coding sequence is TGCGCCAGCAATGCGAGGGCGGGAGGCTACGAGCAGTACTTC. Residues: CASNARAGGYEQYF.

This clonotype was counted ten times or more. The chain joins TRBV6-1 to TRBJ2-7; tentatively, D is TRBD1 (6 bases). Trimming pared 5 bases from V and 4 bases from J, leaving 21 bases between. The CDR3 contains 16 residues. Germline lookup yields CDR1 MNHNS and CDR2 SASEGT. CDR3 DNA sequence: TGTGCCAGCAGTTACGCGTCCGGACAGATTTTTTACGAGCAGTACTTC. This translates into CASSYASGQIFYEQYF.

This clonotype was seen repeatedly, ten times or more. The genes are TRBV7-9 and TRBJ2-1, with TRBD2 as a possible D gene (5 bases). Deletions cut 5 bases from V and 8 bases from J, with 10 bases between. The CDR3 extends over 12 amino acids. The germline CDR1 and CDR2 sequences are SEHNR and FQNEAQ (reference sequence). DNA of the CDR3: TGTGCCAGCAGCCCGCTAGCTCATGAGCAGTTCTTC. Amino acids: CASSPLAHEQFF. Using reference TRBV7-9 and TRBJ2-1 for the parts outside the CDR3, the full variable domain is DTGVSQNPRHKITKRGQNVTFRCDPISEHNRLYWYRQTLGQGPEFLTYFQNEAQLEKSRLLSDRFSAERPKGSFSTLEIQRTEQGDSAMYLCASSPLAHEQFFGPGTRLTVL.

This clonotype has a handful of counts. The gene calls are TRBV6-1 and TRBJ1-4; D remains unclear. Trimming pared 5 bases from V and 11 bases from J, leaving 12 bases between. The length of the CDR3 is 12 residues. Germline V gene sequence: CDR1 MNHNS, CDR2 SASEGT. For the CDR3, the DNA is TGTGCCAGCAGTCCGTCCCGTTTGAAACTGTTTTTT. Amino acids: CASSPSRLKLFF.

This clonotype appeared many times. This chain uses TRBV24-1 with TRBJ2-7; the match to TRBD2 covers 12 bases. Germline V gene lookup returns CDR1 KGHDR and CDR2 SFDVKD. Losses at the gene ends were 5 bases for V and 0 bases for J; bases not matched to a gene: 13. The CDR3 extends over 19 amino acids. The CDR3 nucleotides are TGTGCCACCAGTGTGGAACTAGCGGGAGGCACATCAAACTCCTACGAGCAGTACGTC. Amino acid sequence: CATSVELAGGTSNSYEQYV.

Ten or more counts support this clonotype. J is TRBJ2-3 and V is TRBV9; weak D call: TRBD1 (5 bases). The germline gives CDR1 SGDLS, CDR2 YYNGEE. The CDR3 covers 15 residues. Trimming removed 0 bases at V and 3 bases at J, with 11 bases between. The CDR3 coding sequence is TGTGCCAGCAGCGTAGTGGCAGGGCGTACAGATACGCAGTATTTT. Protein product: CASSVVAGRTDTQYF.

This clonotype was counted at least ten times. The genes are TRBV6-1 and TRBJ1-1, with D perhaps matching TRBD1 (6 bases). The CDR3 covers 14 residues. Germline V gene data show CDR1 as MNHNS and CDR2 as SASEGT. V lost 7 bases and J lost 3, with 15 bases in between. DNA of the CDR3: TGTGCCAGCATTTTTACGGGGGCGGACACTGAAGCTTTCTTT. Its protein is CASIFTGADTEAFF.

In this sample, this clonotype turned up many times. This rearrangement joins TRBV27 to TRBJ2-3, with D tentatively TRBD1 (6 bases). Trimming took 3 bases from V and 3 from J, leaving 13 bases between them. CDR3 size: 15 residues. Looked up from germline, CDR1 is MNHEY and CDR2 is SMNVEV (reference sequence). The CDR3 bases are TGTGCCAGCAGTTTTCTAGGAACAGGGACAGATACGCAGTATTTT. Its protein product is CASSFLGTGTDTQYF.

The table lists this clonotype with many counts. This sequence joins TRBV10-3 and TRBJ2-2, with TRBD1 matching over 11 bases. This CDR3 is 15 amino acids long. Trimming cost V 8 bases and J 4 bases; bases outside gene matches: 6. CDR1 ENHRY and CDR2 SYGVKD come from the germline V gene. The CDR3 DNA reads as TGTGCCATCGGAGGGGGGACAGGGGGCACCGGGGAGCTGTTTTTT. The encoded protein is CAIGGGTGGTGELFF.

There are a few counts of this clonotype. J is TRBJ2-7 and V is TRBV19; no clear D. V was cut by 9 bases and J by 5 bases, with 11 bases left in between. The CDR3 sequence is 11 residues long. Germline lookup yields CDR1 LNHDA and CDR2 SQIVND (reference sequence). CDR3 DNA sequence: TGTGCCAGCCCCGGAGATGACGAGCAGTACTTC. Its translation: CASPGDDEQYF.

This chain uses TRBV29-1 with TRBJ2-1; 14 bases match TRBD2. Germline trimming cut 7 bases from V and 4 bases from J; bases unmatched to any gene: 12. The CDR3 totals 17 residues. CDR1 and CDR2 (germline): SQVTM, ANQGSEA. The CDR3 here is CSARTDGLAGGYNEQFF. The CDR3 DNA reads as TGCAGCGCCAGGACAGACGGACTAGCGGGGGGTTACAATGAGCAGTTCTTC.

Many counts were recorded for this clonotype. CDR3 DNA sequence: TGTGCCAGCAGTGAAAGCCCAACCCGGAGGCCCCAGCATTTT. This codes for CASSESPTRRPQHF. The rearrangement uses TRBV2 and TRBJ1-5; D unclear. CDR3 length: 14 amino acids. The germline CDR1 and CDR2 sequences are SNHLY and FYNNEI. The V gene lost 2 bases and the J gene lost 9 bases, with 14 bases spanning the gap. Full variable domain (remainder filled in from reference TRBV2 and TRBJ1-5): EPEVTQTPSHQVTQMGQEVILRCVPISNHLYFYWYRQILGQKVEFLVSFYNNEISEKSEIFDDQFSVERPDGSNFTLKIRSTKLEDSAMYFCASSESPTRRPQHFGDGTRLSIL.